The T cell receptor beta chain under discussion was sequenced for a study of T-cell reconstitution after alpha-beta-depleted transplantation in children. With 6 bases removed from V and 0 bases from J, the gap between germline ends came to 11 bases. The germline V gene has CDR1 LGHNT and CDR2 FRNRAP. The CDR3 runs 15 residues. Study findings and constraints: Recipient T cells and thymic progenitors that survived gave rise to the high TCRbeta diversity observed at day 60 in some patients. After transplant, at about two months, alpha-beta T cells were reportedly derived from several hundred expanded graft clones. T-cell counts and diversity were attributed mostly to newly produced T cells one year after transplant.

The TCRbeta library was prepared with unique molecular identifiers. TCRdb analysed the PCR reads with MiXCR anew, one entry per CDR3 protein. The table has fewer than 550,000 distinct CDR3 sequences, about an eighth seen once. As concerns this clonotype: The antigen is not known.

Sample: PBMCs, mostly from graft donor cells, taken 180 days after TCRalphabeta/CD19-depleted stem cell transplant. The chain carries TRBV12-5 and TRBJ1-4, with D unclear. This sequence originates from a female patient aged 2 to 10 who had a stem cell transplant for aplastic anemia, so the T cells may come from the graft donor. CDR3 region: CASGGSTATNEKLFF. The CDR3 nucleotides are TGTGCTAGTGGAGGGTCGACGGCAACTAATGAAAAACTGTTTTTT.